A selection of T cell receptor beta chains follows, all from one sample in a study of CD8 T cells in ankylosing spondylitis. In TCRdb, the 5' RACE reads were re-called with MiXCR into one record per CDR3 protein. Of hundreds of thousands of distinct CDR3 sequences detected, roughly 10% appear once; the ten largest clones hold roughly 0.51%. Sequenced input: blood, either unsorted or a sorted T cell fraction (not recorded which). The receptor set was obtained from a male donor with ankylosing spondylitis. CDR3s include the opening cysteine and the closing phenylalanine or tryptophan. A D gene is named only where the DNA matches it firmly. The size field is filled for only some rows; it gives once, few, many or a size class.

TRBJ2-1	TRBV20-1	18	few	TRBD2	TGCAGTGCTAGAGTAGGCCTAGCGGGAAAAAGCTCCTACAATGAGCAGTTCTTC	CSARVGLAGKSSYNEQFF
TRBJ2-7	TRBV9	14	-	-	TGTGCCAGCAGCGTAACTCCCAGCTCCTACGAGCAGTACTTC	CASSVTPSSYEQYF
TRBJ1-1	TRBV14	15	few	-	TGTGCCAGCAGCCAAGAAATGCACAGCGTTACTGAAGCTTTCTTT	CASSQEMHSVTEAFF
TRBJ2-2	TRBV4-3	16	-	-	TGCGCCAGCAGCCAAGTAGTAGGGTTGAACACCGGGGAGCTGTTTTTT	CASSQVVGLNTGELFF
TRBJ2-5	TRBV2	11	few	-	TGTGCCAGCACCTATCAAGAGACCCAGTACTTC	CASTYQETQYF
TRBJ2-7	TRBV5-1	11	few	-	TGCGCCAGCCGGACTCGGGACGAGCAGTACTTC	CASRTRDEQYF
TRBJ1-4	TRBV18	17	-	-	TGTGCCAGCTCATCCTCCTCTACAGGGCCAACTAATGAAAAACTGTTTTTT	CASSSSSTGPTNEKLFF
TRBJ2-3	TRBV12-3/TRBV12-4	14	-	-	TGTGCCAGCAGTGGCGGGACCAGTTTAGATACGCAGTATTTT	CASSGGTSLDTQYF
TRBJ2-7	TRBV12-3/TRBV12-4	13	few	-	TGTGCCAGCAGTTTGGGGCGTAAATACGAGCAGTACTTC	CASSLGRKYEQYF
TRBJ2-4	TRBV12-3/TRBV12-4	13	many	-	TGTGCCAGCAGTGAGCTAGCCAAAAACATTCAGTACTTC	CASSELAKNIQYF
TRBJ1-1	TRBV6-1	14	few	-	TGTGCCAGCAGGGGGGACACCATGAACACTGAAGCTTTCTTT	CASRGDTMNTEAFF
TRBJ2-1	TRBV6-5	17	few	TRBD2	TGTGCCAGCAGTTACTCTACTAGCGGAACCCGTAGGGATGAGCAGTTCTTC	CASSYSTSGTRRDEQFF
TRBJ2-7	TRBV6-1	13	few	-	TGTGCCAGCAGCGCCGGGACATTATACGAGCAGTACTTC	CASSAGTLYEQYF
TRBJ2-3	TRBV5-1	16	-	-	TGCGCCAGCAGCTTGCGGACTGATGCTAGCACAGATACGCAGTATTTT	CASSLRTDASTDTQYF
TRBJ2-7	TRBV20-1	11	-	-	TGCAGTGTGTTGCGGTCCTACGAGCAGTACTTC	CSVLRSYEQYF
TRBJ1-2	TRBV20-1	13	few	-	TGCAGTGCTGACTCGGGAGACCTGAATGGCTACACCTTC	CSADSGDLNGYTF
TRBJ2-4	TRBV4-2	15	-	-	TGTGCCAGCAGCCAAGTCGGTCTAGCCGACAACATTCAGTACTTC	CASSQVGLADNIQYF
TRBJ2-5	TRBV20-1	15	-	TRBD1	TGCAGTGCTAGGGGTCCGACAGGGGTCCAAGAGACCCAGTACTTC	CSARGPTGVQETQYF
TRBJ2-2	TRBV7-2	13	-	-	TGTGCCAGCAGCTTTTTAACTTCCGGGGAGCTGTTTTTT	CASSFLTSGELFF
TRBJ2-3	TRBV29-1	15	many	TRBD1	TGCAGCGTTGAAAAACTTGTATCGGTCGGGACAGGGCAGTATTTT	CSVEKLVSVGTGQYF
TRBJ1-4	TRBV29-1	13	many	-	TGCAGCGTTGAAGATCCTTTGGGTGAAAAACTGTTTTTT	CSVEDPLGEKLFF
TRBJ1-1	TRBV10-3	16	-	-	TGTGCCATCAGTGTTGGTAGCCGTGACACGAACACTGAAGCTTTCTTT	CAISVGSRDTNTEAFF
TRBJ1-1	TRBV10-2	14	many	-	TGCGCCAGCAGGAAACAGGGTCTTTTGACTGAAGCTTTCTTT	CASRKQGLLTEAFF
TRBJ1-2	TRBV4-3	13	many	-	TGCGCCAGCAGCCAAGATCTTAACACGGGCTACACCTTC	CASSQDLNTGYTF
TRBJ2-4	TRBV18	15	-	TRBD1	TGTGCCAGCTCAGAACGACAGGGCGGTAAAAACATTCAGTACTTC	CASSERQGGKNIQYF
TRBJ2-3	TRBV5-5	16	-	TRBD2	TGTGCCAGCAATCGCGGACTAGCGCAATCTACAGATACGCAGTATTTT	CASNRGLAQSTDTQYF
TRBJ2-1	TRBV20-1	15	many	TRBD2	TGCAGTGCTAGTCGCGAGCGGGAGGTCTTAAATGAGCAGTTCTTC	CSASREREVLNEQFF
TRBJ2-5	TRBV6-5	14	many	-	TGTGCCAGCAGTTACTTCACTACCCAAGAGACCCAGTACTTC	CASSYFTTQETQYF
TRBJ2-1	TRBV6-5	15	many	TRBD1	TGTGCCAGCAGTTGGGGACAGGGGCGAGTCAATGAGCAGTTCTTC	CASSWGQGRVNEQFF
TRBJ2-3	TRBV6-4	16	few	-	TGTGCCAGCAGTGACTCGGAGGGATATAGCACAGATACGCAGTATTTT	CASSDSEGYSTDTQYF
TRBJ2-3	TRBV6-1	15	-	TRBD1	TGTGCCAGCAGAAAGACAGGGAAAAGCACAGATACGCAGTATTTT	CASRKTGKSTDTQYF
TRBJ1-2	TRBV6-5	15	-	-	TGTGCCAGCAGTTACTCCGCCAGGGTTGTTGGAGGCTACACCTTC	CASSYSARVVGGYTF
TRBJ2-7	TRBV15	13	-	TRBD1	TGTGCCACGGGACAGGGCCTCTCCTACGAGCAGTACTTC	CATGQGLSYEQYF
TRBJ1-1	TRBV7-9	13	many	-	TGTGCCAGCAGCTTAGGAGTGAGAGGGGAAGCTTTCTTT	CASSLGVRGEAFF
TRBJ2-2	TRBV5-1	14	many	-	TGCGCCAGCCGGGACCCCTCGAACACCGGGGAGCTGTTTTTT	CASRDPSNTGELFF
TRBJ1-2	TRBV20-1	13	many	-	TGCAGTGCTAGAGAGGGGGCAAACTATGGCTACACCTTC	CSAREGANYGYTF
TRBJ2-2	TRBV10-3	13	few	-	TGTGCCATCAGTGAGTCTACTAGGGGGGAGCTGTTTTTT	CAISESTRGELFF
TRBJ2-1	TRBV7-2	14	many	-	TGTGCCAGCAGCCTAAGTCCTGGGTACAATGAGCAGTTCTTC	CASSLSPGYNEQFF
TRBJ1-5	TRBV20-1	14	-	-	TGCAGTGCTAGAGACCCCTACGAGAATCAGCCCCAGCATTTT	CSARDPYENQPQHF
TRBJ1-2	TRBV12-3/TRBV12-4	13	-	-	TGTGCCAGCAGGCCCACGGCAGCCCGAGGCTACACCTTC	CASRPTAARGYTF
TRBJ2-3	TRBV20-1	13	few	-	TGCAGTGCTAGTACGGGTCCCGGCAATACGCAGTATTTT	CSASTGPGNTQYF
TRBJ2-3	TRBV11-2	15	few	TRBD1	TGTGCCAGCACCCCGGACAGGGCTCAAGCAGATACGCAGTATTTT	CASTPDRAQADTQYF
TRBJ2-1	TRBV5-1	14	few	-	TGCGCCAGCAGTATTAGCACTAACTACAATGAGCAGTTCTTC	CASSISTNYNEQFF
TRBJ2-7	TRBV6-1	14	few	-	TGTGCCAGCAGGAACGGTAACTCCTGGTACGAGCAGTACTTC	CASRNGNSWYEQYF
TRBJ1-3	TRBV5-1	15	few	TRBD1	TGCGCCAGCAGCCTTGGGACAGCTATTGGAAACACCATATATTTT	CASSLGTAIGNTIYF
TRBJ1-2	TRBV7-2	14	-	TRBD1	TGTGCCAGCAGCTCGGACAGGACTAACTATGGCTACACCTTC	CASSSDRTNYGYTF
TRBJ2-7	TRBV20-1	16	-	-	TGCAGTGCTAGAGCTGGGACGTCTGCGGGCTACGACGAGCAGTACTTC	CSARAGTSAGYDEQYF
TRBJ2-5	TRBV4-2	15	few	TRBD1	TGTGCCAGCAGCCAAGGTCCCAGGACAGGGGAGACCCAGTACTTC	CASSQGPRTGETQYF
TRBJ2-1	TRBV5-1	15	many	TRBD1	TGCGCCAGCAGCTTGGACAGGGGGCGTCGGGATGAGCAGTTCTTC	CASSLDRGRRDEQFF
TRBJ1-2	TRBV20-1	12	few	-	TGCAGTGCTAGGAACACAGGGTATGGCTACACCTTC	CSARNTGYGYTF
TRBJ1-1	TRBV5-4	12	few	-	TGTGCCAGCGAAGCCCGGGGGGTAGAAGCTTTCTTT	CASEARGVEAFF
TRBJ2-7	TRBV14	14	few	-	TGTGCCAGCAGCCCCCTCCTTGGATTGTACGAGCAGTACTTC	CASSPLLGLYEQYF
TRBJ1-2	TRBV6-2/TRBV6-3	13	-	-	TGTGCCAGCAGTTCGAGTCAGGGAGCTGGCTACACCTTC	CASSSSQGAGYTF
TRBJ1-2	TRBV5-1	13	-	-	TGCGCCAGCAGCTTCGTTGATAACTATGGCTACACCTTC	CASSFVDNYGYTF
TRBJ2-5	TRBV6-5	16	few	-	TGTGCCAGCAGTTACTCTTTGGGTCCCGGAGAGGAGACCCAGTACTTC	CASSYSLGPGEETQYF
TRBJ2-3	TRBV10-3	14	-	-	TGTGCCATCAGTCGGGCATTTGATACAGATACGCAGTATTTT	CAISRAFDTDTQYF
TRBJ2-5	TRBV7-2	16	-	-	TGTGCCAGCAGCTTAAATTGGGGTTGGAGCCAAGAGACCCAGTACTTC	CASSLNWGWSQETQYF
TRBJ1-3	TRBV6-1	15	few	-	TGTGCCAGCAGTAGGGTGAGGGGCTACGGAAACACCATATATTTT	CASSRVRGYGNTIYF
TRBJ1-3	TRBV4-3	16	-	-	TGCGCCAGCAGCCAAGTAGTTGAACTCTCTGGAAACACCATATATTTT	CASSQVVELSGNTIYF
TRBJ1-2	TRBV30	12	-	-	TGTGCCTGGAGCGCAGGGTACTATGGCTACACCTTC	CAWSAGYYGYTF